Listed below are T cell receptor beta chains from one sample, sequenced in a study of blood T cell repertoires in COVID-19. Sequencing used immunoSEQ multiplex PCR; TCRdb keeps in-frame clones, though not all of them. The sample includes under 250,000 clones, around nine tenths seen only once; the top ten take more than 6.5%. The specimen was peripheral blood. Receptors were obtained from a woman between 65 and 79 years old with active or convalescent COVID-19. CDR3s include the opening cysteine and the closing phenylalanine or tryptophan. A D gene is named only where the DNA matches it firmly. Part of the rows lack a size; the others show once, few, many or a class for expanded clones.

TRBD1 | TRBJ2-6 | TRBV7-9 | few | TGTGCCAGCAGCTCCGGGACAGGGACCGCGGAAGGGGCCAACGTCCTGACTTTC | CASSSGTGTAEGANVLTF
TRBD1 | TRBJ1-4 | TRBV7-8 | NA | TGTGCCAGCAGCCAAACCTCGACAGGGGGGTTATTGAATTCGAAAAAACTGTTTTTT | CASSQTSTGGLLNSKKLFF
TRBD1 | TRBJ1-2 | TRBV20-1 | NA | TGCAGTGCTAGTCGAGGGACAGGAAATAACTATGGCTACACCTTC | CSASRGTGNNYGYTF
NA | TRBJ1-1 | TRBV7-3 | few | TGTGCCAGCAGCCCCTTTACTGAAGCTTTCTTT | CASSPFTEAFF
TRBD2 | TRBJ2-3 | TRBV7-6 | NA | TGTGCCAGCAGCTCGCCGGGACTAGTCGCAGATACGCAGTATTTT | CASSSPGLVADTQYF
TRBD2 | TRBJ2-7 | TRBV20-1 | NA | TGCAGTGCTAGTCGGGGGACGGGGGGGTACGAGCAGTACTTC | CSASRGTGGYEQYF
TRBD1 | TRBJ1-2 | TRBV18 | NA | TGTGCCAGCTCACCATATACCGGGGACAGCTTCAATAACTATGGCTACACCTTC | CASSPYTGDSFNNYGYTF
NA | TRBJ1-4 | TRBV7-6 | NA | TGTGCCAGCAGCTTAGACGGTTCCTTTAATGAAAAACTGTTTTTT | CASSLDGSFNEKLFF
NA | TRBJ1-2 | TRBV7-2 | NA | TGTGCCAGCAGCTTAGTTAAACAGGGTGGCCATGGCTACACCTTC | CASSLVKQGGHGYTF
TRBD1 | TRBJ1-6 | TRBV6-2/TRBV6-3 | NA | TGTGCCAGCAGTTACTACAGGGGCAATTCACCCCTCCACTTT | CASSYYRGNSPLHF
TRBD2 | TRBJ2-7 | TRBV12-3/TRBV12-4 | NA | TGTGCCAGCAGGGGGAGCGGGGAATACGAGCAGTACTTC | CASRGSGEYEQYF
TRBD2 | TRBJ2-5 | TRBV10-2 | once | TGCGCCAGCAGTGAGCGGCGGGGGGGCTATCGGGAGACCCAGTACTTC | CASSERRGGYRETQYF
TRBD2 | TRBJ2-1 | TRBV5-1 | NA | TGCGCCAGCAGCCGGACTAGCGGGGGGGAAAGCTCCTACAATGAGCAGTTCTTC | CASSRTSGGESSYNEQFF
NA | TRBJ2-1 | TRBV6-5 | NA | TGTGCCAGCCGCGAGGATAACAATGAGCAGTTCTTC | CASREDNNEQFF
TRBD1 | TRBJ2-7 | TRBV2 | once | TGTGCCAGCAGTGCCGGGACAGCGATCTACGAGCAGTACTTC | CASSAGTAIYEQYF
NA | TRBJ1-2 | TRBV5-1 | NA | TGCGCCAGCAGCCAGGGACATAGGGCCGTCAACAAACCGGGCTACACCTTC | CASSQGHRAVNKPGYTF
NA | TRBJ1-5 | TRBV15 | NA | TGTGCCACCAGCAGCCCCCTACCGGGTCGGGATAGCAATCAGCCCCAGCATTTT | CATSSPLPGRDSNQPQHF
TRBD2 | TRBJ2-3 | TRBV2 | NA | TGTGCCAGCAGGCTAACTAGCGGGGGACCAGATACGCAGTATTTT | CASRLTSGGPDTQYF
TRBD2 | TRBJ2-1 | TRBV11-2 | NA | TGTGCCAGCAGCTTAACCGGGGGGGCCTGGAATGAGCAGTTCTTC | CASSLTGGAWNEQFF
NA | TRBJ2-7 | TRBV11-3 | NA | TGTGCCAGCAGCTTAGATCCTACCTACGAGCAGTACTTC | CASSLDPTYEQYF
NA | TRBJ2-7 | TRBV5-5 | NA | TGTGCCAGCAGCTTGGACACCAGGTACGAGCAGTACTTC | CASSLDTRYEQYF
TRBD2 | TRBJ2-1 | TRBV5-1 | NA | TGCGCCAGCAGCTTGTTAGCGGGCTCCTACAATGAGCAGTTCTTC | CASSLLAGSYNEQFF
NA | TRBJ1-1 | TRBV11-2 | NA | TGTGCCAGCAGCTTAGAGGGGAGCACCACTGAAGCTTTCTTT | CASSLEGSTTEAFF
TRBD1 | TRBJ2-3 | TRBV2 | NA | TGTGCCAGCGCGACAGGGGGGACAGATACGCAGTATTTT | CASATGGTDTQYF
TRBD2 | TRBJ2-5 | TRBV5-1 | NA | TGCGCCAGCAGCCCAGGGGGATTAGCGGGGGTCCAAGAGACCCAGTACTTC | CASSPGGLAGVQETQYF
TRBD1 | TRBJ1-5 | TRBV19 | once | TGTGCCAGTAGTACGACAGGGCCCAAACAGCCCCAGCATTTT | CASSTTGPKQPQHF
TRBD2 | TRBJ2-1 | TRBV11-2 | once | TGTGCCAGCAGCTGGAAAACTAGCGTTCCTTACAATGAGCAGTTCTTC | CASSWKTSVPYNEQFF
TRBD1 | TRBJ2-2 | TRBV11-3 | NA | TGTGCCAGCAGCTTAGTTGTGGGGACAGCAAGCACCGGGGAGCTGTTTTTT | CASSLVVGTASTGELFF
NA | TRBJ2-2 | TRBV5-1 | NA | TGCGCCAGCAGCTTGGCCGGACAGAACACCGGGGAGCTGTTTTTT | CASSLAGQNTGELFF
TRBD1 | TRBJ2-7 | TRBV27 | NA | TGTGCCAGCAGTTTAAGCGCAGGGGGCATCCACGAGCAGTACTTC | CASSLSAGGIHEQYF
NA | TRBJ2-2 | TRBV7-2 | once | TGTGCCAGCAGCTTAGCTGGCGGGGGCCTTACCACCGGGGAGCTGTTTTTT | CASSLAGGGLTTGELFF
TRBD2 | TRBJ2-3 | TRBV6-2/TRBV6-3 | NA | TGTGCCAGCAGTTCCCGTCGCGGGGGATCCACAGATACGCAGTATTTT | CASSSRRGGSTDTQYF
NA | TRBJ2-7 | TRBV7-2 | NA | TGTGCCAGCAGCCCCGGGGGAGACTCCTACGAGCAGTACTTC | CASSPGGDSYEQYF
NA | TRBJ2-5 | TRBV18 | few | TGTGCCAGCTCAACCAGGACAGCCATCCAAGAGACCCAGTACTTC | CASSTRTAIQETQYF
NA | TRBJ1-1 | TRBV6-5 | NA | TGTGCCAGCAGTTACGGGACGGGAGGTAATGAAGCTTTCTTT | CASSYGTGGNEAFF
NA | TRBJ2-7 | TRBV11-2 | NA | TGTGCCAGCAGCACCCCGCCGACAGCCGAGCAGTACTTC | CASSTPPTAEQYF
TRBD1 | TRBJ2-7 | TRBV18 | NA | TGTGCCAGCGAGCCCACAGGGGGCTACGAGCAGTACTTC | CASEPTGGYEQYF
NA | TRBJ2-3 | TRBV4-3 | NA | TGCGCCAGCAGTAAGCGGATTAGCACAGATACGCAGTATTTT | CASSKRISTDTQYF
NA | TRBJ2-6 | TRBV28 | NA | TGTGCCAGCAGTTTATCATCGTTGAAGGGGCCTGGGGCCAACGTCCTGACTTTC | CASSLSSLKGPGANVLTF
NA | TRBJ2-3 | TRBV27 | NA | TGTGCCAGCAGTTTGTTTCATTCAGATACGCAGTATTTT | CASSLFHSDTQYF
NA | TRBJ1-2 | TRBV7-2 | NA | TGTGCCAGCAGCCCCCATTGGACAGAGAACTATGGCTACACCTTC | CASSPHWTENYGYTF
TRBD1 | TRBJ1-5 | TRBV6-2/TRBV6-3 | NA | TGTGCCAGCAGCGACCTCTCGACAGGGCCGTTTAATCAGCCCCAGCATTTT | CASSDLSTGPFNQPQHF
NA | TRBJ2-5 | TRBV15 | once | TGTGCCACCAGCAACAGAGGACAGTTAGAGACCCAGTACTTC | CATSNRGQLETQYF
NA | TRBJ2-7 | TRBV29-1 | NA | TGCAGCGTTGGTAACCGCGTTGAGCAGTACTTC | CSVGNRVEQYF
NA | TRBJ1-5 | TRBV4-2 | once | TGTGCCAGCAGCCAAGTTGCGGGGGATCAGCCCCAGCATTTT | CASSQVAGDQPQHF
TRBD2 | TRBJ2-4 | TRBV4-1 | NA | TGCGCCAGCAGCCAAGAACGGACTAGCGGGGGGTTCATTCAGTACTTC | CASSQERTSGGFIQYF
NA | TRBJ1-6 | TRBV6-5 | NA | TGTGCCACCACGAGAGGGTCCCAATATAATTCACCCCTCCACTTT | CATTRGSQYNSPLHF
TRBD2 | TRBJ2-3 | TRBV7-2 | NA | TGTGCCAGCAGCCAGACTAGCCGTCGCACAGATACGCAGTATTTT | CASSQTSRRTDTQYF
TRBD2 | TRBJ2-1 | TRBV10-3 | NA | TGTGCCATCAGTGATTCAGCGGGGGCCGGGGATGAGCAGTTCTTC | CAISDSAGAGDEQFF
NA | TRBJ2-7 | TRBV19 | NA | TGTGCCAGTAGTCTACGACAGGCTAAATCGCACGAGCAGTACTTC | CASSLRQAKSHEQYF
NA | TRBJ1-1 | TRBV5-1 | NA | TGCGCCAGCAGCATTCGGGGGGAGAACACTGAAGCTTTCTTT | CASSIRGENTEAFF
TRBD1 | TRBJ2-3 | TRBV6-2/TRBV6-3 | NA | TGTGCCAGCAGTTTTTCCAGGGGGCCCACAGATACGCAGTATTTT | CASSFSRGPTDTQYF
NA | TRBJ1-4 | TRBV7-9 | NA | TGTGCCAGCAGCTTAGAAGGAGGCGAAAAACTGTTTTTT | CASSLEGGEKLFF
NA | TRBJ1-1 | TRBV5-1 | NA | TGCGCCAGCAGCTTCGGGGGAGGGGACACTGAAGCTTTCTTT | CASSFGGGDTEAFF
NA | TRBJ2-1 | TRBV12-3/TRBV12-4 | NA | TGTGCCAGCAGATACGGGGGAAACGAGCAGTTCTTC | CASRYGGNEQFF
TRBD1 | TRBJ1-1 | TRBV7-2 | once | TGTGCCAGCAGCCCACGGACAGGGCTCGGGGCTTTCTTT | CASSPRTGLGAFF
TRBD2 | TRBJ2-1 | TRBV11-3 | NA | TGTGCCAGCAGCCCCTTTAGCGGGGGCCTCTCCTACAATGAGCAGTTCTTC | CASSPFSGGLSYNEQFF
NA | TRBJ1-1 | TRBV6-2/TRBV6-3 | NA | TGTGCCAGCAGTGAGGGAGTGGGCTTGCTGGGTGCTGAAGCTTTCTTT | CASSEGVGLLGAEAFF
NA | TRBJ1-1 | TRBV4-3 | NA | TGCGCCAGCTCCCTGGCAGGCTATAACACTGAAGCTTTCTTT | CASSLAGYNTEAFF